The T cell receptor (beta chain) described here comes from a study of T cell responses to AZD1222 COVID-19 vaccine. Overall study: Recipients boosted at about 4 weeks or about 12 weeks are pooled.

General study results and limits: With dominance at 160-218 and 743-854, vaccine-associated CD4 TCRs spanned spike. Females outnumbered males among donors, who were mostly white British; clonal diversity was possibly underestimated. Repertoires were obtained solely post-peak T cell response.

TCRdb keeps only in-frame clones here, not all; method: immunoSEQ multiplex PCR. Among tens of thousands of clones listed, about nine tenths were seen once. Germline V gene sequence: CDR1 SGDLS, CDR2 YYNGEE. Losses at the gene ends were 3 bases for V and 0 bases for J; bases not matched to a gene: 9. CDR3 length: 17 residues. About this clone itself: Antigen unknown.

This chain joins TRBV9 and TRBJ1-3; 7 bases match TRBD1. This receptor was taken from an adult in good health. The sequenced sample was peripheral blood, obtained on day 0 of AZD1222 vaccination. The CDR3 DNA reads TGTGCCAGCAGCGAGCAACCGGGACAGCTCTCTGGAAACACCATATATTTT. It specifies CASSEQPGQLSGNTIYF.